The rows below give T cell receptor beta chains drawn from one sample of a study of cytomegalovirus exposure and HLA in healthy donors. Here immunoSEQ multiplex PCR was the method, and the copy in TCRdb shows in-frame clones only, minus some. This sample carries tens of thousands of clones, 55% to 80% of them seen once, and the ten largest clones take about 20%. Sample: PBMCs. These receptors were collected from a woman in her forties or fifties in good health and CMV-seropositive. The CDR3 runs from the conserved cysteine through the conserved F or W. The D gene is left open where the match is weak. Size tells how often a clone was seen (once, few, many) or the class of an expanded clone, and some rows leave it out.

cdr3_aa: CASSEARGMNTEAFF
cdr3_nt: TGTGCCAGCAGTGAAGCTAGGGGGATGAACACTGAAGCTTTCTTT
d_call: .
v_call: TRBV2
clone_size: .
j_call: TRBJ1-1

cdr3_aa: CASRPWANYGYTF
cdr3_nt: TGTGCCAGCCGCCCTTGGGCGAACTATGGCTACACCTTC
d_call: .
v_call: TRBV19
clone_size: .
j_call: TRBJ1-2

cdr3_aa: CASSSSKVAGGNEQFF
cdr3_nt: TGTGCCAGCAGTTCAAGCAAGGTAGCGGGAGGTAATGAGCAGTTCTTC
d_call: TRBD2
v_call: TRBV28
clone_size: .
j_call: TRBJ2-1

cdr3_aa: CASSLERGGRQETQYF
cdr3_nt: TGTGCCAGCAGCTTGGAGAGGGGGGGGAGACAAGAGACCCAGTACTTC
d_call: .
v_call: TRBV5-4
clone_size: .
j_call: TRBJ2-5

cdr3_aa: CASSPSDRGVSGELFF
cdr3_nt: TGTGCCAGTAGTCCCAGTGACAGGGGAGTTTCCGGGGAGCTGTTTTTT
d_call: TRBD1
v_call: TRBV19
clone_size: .
j_call: TRBJ2-2

cdr3_aa: CASSLSGGYGYTF
cdr3_nt: TGTGCCAGCAGTCTCTCAGGGGGCTATGGCTACACCTTC
d_call: TRBD1
v_call: TRBV28
clone_size: .
j_call: TRBJ1-2

cdr3_aa: CASSSLAGGKYTQYF
cdr3_nt: TGTGCCAGCAGTTCCCTAGCGGGAGGCAAATATACGCAGTATTTT
d_call: TRBD2
v_call: TRBV27
clone_size: .
j_call: TRBJ2-3

cdr3_aa: CASSPFERQPYEQYF
cdr3_nt: TGTGCCAGCAGCCCCTTTGAGCGCCAGCCCTACGAGCAGTACTTC
d_call: .
v_call: TRBV11-2
clone_size: .
j_call: TRBJ2-7

cdr3_aa: CASRRGSAETQYF
cdr3_nt: TGCGCCAGCAGGCGGGGTTCGGCAGAGACCCAGTACTTC
d_call: .
v_call: TRBV5-1
clone_size: .
j_call: TRBJ2-5

cdr3_aa: CASSGGGTDEQFF
cdr3_nt: TGTGCCAGCAGCGGAGGAGGGACAGACGAGCAGTTCTTC
d_call: .
v_call: TRBV11-2
clone_size: .
j_call: TRBJ2-1

cdr3_aa: CASSFVSSPGGGYTF
cdr3_nt: TGTGCCAGCAGCTTCGTATCGTCCCCCGGCGGGGGCTACACCTTC
d_call: .
v_call: TRBV5-4
clone_size: .
j_call: TRBJ1-2

cdr3_aa: CASSILTGGYSPLHF
cdr3_nt: TGCGCCAGCAGCATCCTGACAGGGGGCTACTCACCCCTCCACTTT
d_call: TRBD1
v_call: TRBV5-1
clone_size: .
j_call: TRBJ1-6

cdr3_aa: CASSLGLQGVEQYF
cdr3_nt: TGTGCCAGCAGCTTGGGCCTCCAGGGCGTCGAGCAGTACTTC
d_call: .
v_call: TRBV7-6
clone_size: few
j_call: TRBJ2-7

cdr3_aa: CASSLGSQNEQFF
cdr3_nt: TGTGCCAGCAGCTTGGGCTCACAGAATGAGCAGTTCTTC
d_call: .
v_call: TRBV7-3
clone_size: .
j_call: TRBJ2-1